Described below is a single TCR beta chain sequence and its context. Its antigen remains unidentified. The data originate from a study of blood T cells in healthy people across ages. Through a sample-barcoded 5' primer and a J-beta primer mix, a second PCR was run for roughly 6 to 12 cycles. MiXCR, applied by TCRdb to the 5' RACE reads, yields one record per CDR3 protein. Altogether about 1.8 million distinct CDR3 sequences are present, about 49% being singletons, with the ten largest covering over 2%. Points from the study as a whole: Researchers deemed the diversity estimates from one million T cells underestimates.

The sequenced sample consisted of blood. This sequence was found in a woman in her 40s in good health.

The CDR3 is CASRKPGTNQPQHF. CDR3 DNA sequence: TGTGCCAGCAGGAAACCGGGCACCAATCAGCCCCAGCATTTT. V gene TRBV6-5 combines with J gene TRBJ1-5; D gene ambiguous. The CDR3 has 14 residues. V was pared by 6 bases and J by 3 bases, with 12 bases between. Germline CDR1 MNHEY, CDR2 SVGAGI.